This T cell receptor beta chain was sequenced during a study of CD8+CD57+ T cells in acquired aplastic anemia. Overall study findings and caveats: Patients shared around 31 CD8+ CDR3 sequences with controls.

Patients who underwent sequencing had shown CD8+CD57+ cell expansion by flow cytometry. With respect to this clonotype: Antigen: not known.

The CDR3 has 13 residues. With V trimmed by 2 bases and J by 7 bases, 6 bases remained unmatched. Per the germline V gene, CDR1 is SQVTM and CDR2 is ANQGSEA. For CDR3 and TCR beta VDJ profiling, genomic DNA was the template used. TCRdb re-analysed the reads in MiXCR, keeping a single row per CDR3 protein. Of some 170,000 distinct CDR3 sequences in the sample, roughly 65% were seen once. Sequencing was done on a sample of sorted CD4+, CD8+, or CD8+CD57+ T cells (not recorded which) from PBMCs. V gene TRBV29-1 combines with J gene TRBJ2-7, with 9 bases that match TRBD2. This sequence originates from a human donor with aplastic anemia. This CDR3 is CSVEIAGAGEQYF. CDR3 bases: TGCAGCGTTGAAATAGCGGGGGCCGGGGAGCAGTACTTC.